This entry describes one TCR beta chain. The record originates from a study of blood T cell repertoires in COVID-19. About the research overall: Some COVID-19 samples were acute and others convalescent; all came from the United States, Italy and Spain. PBMCs, B-cell-depleted T cells, or T cells provided the cDNA or gDNA that made up the material.

V was clipped by 3 bases and J by 10 bases, with 18 bases between them. The CDR3 has 13 residues. Germline V gene data show CDR1 as SQVTM and CDR2 as ANQGSEA. In the authors' methods: It was from reference gene primer amplification that nucleated cell counts were estimated. The method was immunoSEQ multiplex PCR; TCRdb's version includes in-frame clones alone and lacks a portion of them. V and J calls and clone size follow that table, whereas D and trimming were derived from the DNA. The table lists about 45,000 clones, roughly 90% of them singletons. This sequence joins TRBV29-1 and TRBJ1-2, with D possibly TRBD1 on 5 matching bases. The sample consisted of peripheral blood. The TCR originated in a human donor in a cohort sampled during active COVID-19. CDR3 residues: CSVEPPGWRLYTF. CDR3 nucleotides: TGCAGCGTTGAGCCCCCAGGGTGGAGACTCTACACCTTC.